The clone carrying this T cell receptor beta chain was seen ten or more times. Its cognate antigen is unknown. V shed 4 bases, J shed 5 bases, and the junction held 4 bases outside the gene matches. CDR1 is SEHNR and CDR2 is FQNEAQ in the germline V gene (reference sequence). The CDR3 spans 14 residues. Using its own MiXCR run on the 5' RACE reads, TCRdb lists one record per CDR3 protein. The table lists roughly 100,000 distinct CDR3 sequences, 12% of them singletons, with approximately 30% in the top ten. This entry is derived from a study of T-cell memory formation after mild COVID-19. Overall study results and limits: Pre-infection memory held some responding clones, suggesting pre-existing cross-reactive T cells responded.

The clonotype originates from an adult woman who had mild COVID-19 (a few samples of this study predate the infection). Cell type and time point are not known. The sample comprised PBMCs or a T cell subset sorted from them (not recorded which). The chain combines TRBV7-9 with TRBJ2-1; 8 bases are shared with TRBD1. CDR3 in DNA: TGTGCCAGCAGCTCCCCAGGGGGCCACAATGAGCAGTTCTTC. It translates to CASSSPGGHNEQFF.